The 32 T cell receptor beta chains below were found in one sample sequenced in a study of blood T cell repertoires in COVID-19. The method was immunoSEQ multiplex PCR; TCRdb's version includes in-frame clones alone and lacks a portion of them. The sample shows tens of thousands of clones, approximately 88% of them seen only once. Material for sequencing was peripheral blood. All receptors come from a man aged 45-60 years with active COVID-19.

J is TRBJ2-7 and V is TRBV7-2, with 7 bases fitting TRBD2. V was clipped by 1 base and J by 6 bases; unmatched bases: 15. The CDR3 runs to 17 residues. Germline assignment: CDR1 SGHTA and CDR2 FQGNSA. CDR3 protein: CASSLVVSGGLEVEQYF. In DNA form, the CDR3 reads TGTGCCAGCAGCTTAGTAGTATCGGGAGGACTAGAAGTCGAGCAGTACTTC.

The V and J genes are TRBV18 and TRBJ2-2; TRBD2 agrees at 12 bases. V trimming: 3 bases; J trimming: 4 bases; junction bases outside the gene matches: 9. Germline assignment: CDR1 KGHSH and CDR2 LQKENI. This CDR3 has 18 residues. Here the CDR3 DNA reads TGTGCCAGCTCACCTCAACTAGCGGGAGGTCCGACCACCGGGGAGCTGTTTTTT. Translation: CASSPQLAGGPTTGELFF.

The CDR3 coding sequence is TGTGCCAGTAGTATAGCCAGCGTACTCGGGGAGCTGTTTTTT. It specifies CASSIASVLGELFF. The rearrangement links TRBV19 to TRBJ2-2; D unclear. This CDR3 is 14 amino acids long. V lost 1 base to trimming and J lost 7 bases, with 10 bases between them. Germline CDR1 is LNHDA and CDR2 is SQIVND (reference sequence).

The chain recombines TRBV7-9 with TRBJ1-6; D is unresolved. Germline V lookup: CDR1 SEHNR, CDR2 FQNEAQ (reference sequence). This CDR3 has 13 residues. The V end lost 4 bases, the J end lost 5 bases, and 6 bases lay between the germline ends. CDR3 sequence (DNA): TGTGCCAGCAGCTCCCCTCATAATTCACCCCTCCACTTT. This codes for CASSSPHNSPLHF.

V gene TRBV6-6 combines with J gene TRBJ2-3; D gene unclear. The CDR3 is made up of 14 amino acids. V lost 3 bases, J lost 0 bases, and 7 bases lay in between. CDR1 and CDR2 from the germline V gene are MNHNY and SVGAGI (reference sequence). The CDR3 is CASSYGLSTDTQYF. CDR3 nucleotides: TGTGCCAGCAGTTATGGGCTGAGCACAGATACGCAGTATTTT.

The rearrangement links TRBV7-7 to TRBJ2-2, with D perhaps matching TRBD1 (6 bases). CDR1 is SSHAT and CDR2 is FNYEAQ in the germline V gene (reference sequence). The V and J ends lost 1 base and 1 base respectively, with 10 bases between them. This CDR3 is 16 amino acids long. The CDR3 here is CASSLGAGVNTGELFF. Here the CDR3 DNA reads TGTGCCAGCAGCTTAGGCGCAGGGGTGAACACCGGGGAGCTGTTTTTT.

Of note for this clone: At one boundary the junction diverges from the germline segment, which might be a read error. The chain employs TRBV3-1 (or the pseudogene TRBV3-2) and TRBJ2-7, with 8 bases lining up with TRBD2. The CDR3 is made up of 15 amino acids. Germline V gives CDR1 LGHDT, CDR2 YNNKEL (reference sequence). The CDR3: CASSPFSGGSFEQYF. The CDR3 DNA reads as TGTGCCAGCAGCCCTTTTTCGGGGGGGTCCTTCGAGCAGTACTTC.

V is TRBV27 and J is TRBJ2-7, with a possible D match to TRBD2 (6 bases). The CDR3 is 16 amino acids. Germline-derived CDR1 and CDR2 are MNHEY and SMNVEV (reference sequence). Trimming removed 6 bases from V and 2 bases from J, with 20 bases in between. The CDR3: CASRPNPGVGPYEQYF. CDR3 nucleotides: TGTGCCAGCAGACCTAACCCGGGAGTAGGACCCTACGAGCAGTACTTC.

The CDR3 sequence is CASSPGQNTDTQYF. CDR3 DNA sequence: TGTGCCAGCTCACCTGGCCAGAACACAGATACGCAGTATTTT. The rearrangement joins TRBV18 to TRBJ2-3; D gene ambiguous. The CDR3 sequence is 14 residues long. Trimming removed 3 bases at V and 2 bases at J, with 9 bases between. Germline lookup yields CDR1 KGHSH and CDR2 LQKENI.

V usage is TRBV5-5 and J usage is TRBJ2-5; a possible D gene is TRBD1 (6 bases). In germline, CDR1 is SGHKS, CDR2 YYEKEE (reference sequence). This CDR3 is 15 amino acids long. With 0 bases removed from V and 0 bases from J, the gap between germline ends came to 9 bases. CDR3 in DNA: TGTGCCAGCAGCTTGGGGGCAGGGGACCAAGAGACCCAGTACTTC. Translated, it gives CASSLGAGDQETQYF.

This clone was seen only a few times. Other DNA sequences within the sample encode an identical CDR3. The chain is built from TRBV5-6 and TRBJ1-5; possible D gene TRBD1, 5 bases. Germline V lookup: CDR1 SGHDT, CDR2 YYEEEE. This CDR3 contains 15 residues. Trimming shortened V by 0 bases and J by 2 bases, and 9 bases separated the two germline ends. The CDR3 bases are TGTGCCAGCAGCTTGGCGGGGGGGGGCAATCAGCCCCAGCATTTT. This encodes CASSLAGGGNQPQHF.

The rearrangement links TRBV5-6 to TRBJ2-1; 14 nucleotides align to TRBD2. Germline V gene lookup returns CDR1 SGHDT and CDR2 YYEEEE. The CDR3 runs 15 residues. Trimming removed 3 bases from V and 8 bases from J; junction bases left unmatched: 4. The CDR3: CASSYPGLAGDEQFF. The DNA for the CDR3 is TGTGCCAGCAGCTACCCGGGACTAGCGGGGGATGAGCAGTTCTTC.

The V and J genes are TRBV5-5 and TRBJ2-5; 11 nucleotides line up with TRBD2. The V segment lost 5 bases and the J segment 5 bases; nucleotides outside the gene matches: 8. The CDR3 covers 15 residues. The V gene's germline CDR1 is SGHKS and CDR2 YYEKEE (reference sequence). CDR3 in amino acids: CASSRGLAGSETQYF. As DNA, the CDR3 is TGTGCCAGCAGTCGCGGACTAGCGGGTTCCGAGACCCAGTACTTC. The complete variable domain, with remaining parts taken from reference TRBV5-5 and TRBJ2-5, reads DAGVTQSPTHLIKTRGQQVTLRCSPISGHKSVSWYQQVLGQGPQFIFQYYEKEERGRGNFPDRFSARQFPNYSSELNVNALLLGDSALYLCASSRGLAGSETQYFGPGTRLLVL.

The V and J genes are TRBV27 and TRBJ1-6, with TRBD1 matching 9 bases. The CDR3 consists of 16 residues. Germline loops: CDR1 MNHEY, CDR2 SMNVEV (reference sequence). V lost 3 bases, J lost 4 bases, and 4 bases stayed unmatched. The DNA of the CDR3 is TGTGCCAGCAGTTTTCGGACAGGGGCGTATAATTCACCCCTCCACTTT. Its protein is CASSFRTGAYNSPLHF.

The J gene is TRBJ1-6, the V gene TRBV11-2; possibly TRBD1 for D (5 bases). V gave up 3 bases and J gave up 7 bases, with 19 bases separating them. The CDR3 consists of 17 residues. Germline CDR1 and CDR2: SGHAT and FQNNGV. The CDR3 DNA follows: TGTGCCAGCAGCTTGCACCCCACCGCATGGGGCAATTCACCCCTCCACTTT. Residues: CASSLHPTAWGNSPLHF.

This chain joins TRBV12-3 or TRBV12-4 and TRBJ1-3; the match to TRBD1 covers 7 bases. The CDR3 consists of 13 residues. The V gene end was trimmed by 5 bases and the J gene end by 5 bases; junction bases not matched to a gene: 3. The CDR3 sequence: CASSRTGRNTIYF. The CDR3, as DNA: TGTGCCAGCAGTCGGACAGGCAGAAACACCATATATTTT.

This clone was counted only a few times. The chain is built from TRBV9 and TRBJ2-1; 8 bases are a match to TRBD1. There are 15 residues in the CDR3. Germline-derived CDR1 and CDR2 are SGDLS and YYNGEE. V shed 4 bases, J shed 9 bases, and the junction held 12 bases outside the gene matches. DNA for the CDR3: TGTGCCAGCAGCTTGTCGTCCGGGACAGGAACTGAGCAGTTCTTC. This encodes CASSLSSGTGTEQFF.

The J gene is TRBJ1-3, the V gene TRBV7-8; possibly TRBD1 for D (6 bases). The CDR3 contains 16 residues. V was shortened by 3 bases and J by 4 bases, with 16 bases between the two germline ends. Per germline, CDR1 SGHVS and CDR2 FQNEAQ. This CDR3 reads CASSFGLNRAGNTIYF. The CDR3 bases are TGTGCCAGCAGCTTTGGCCTAAACAGGGCAGGAAACACCATATATTTT.

The V call is TRBV7-8, the J call TRBJ2-7; D is possibly TRBD2 (5 bases). The CDR3 length is 17 residues. CDR1 is SGHVS, CDR2 FQNEAQ, per germline. Trimming left V 5 bases short and J 2 bases short, with 22 bases between. The CDR3 region is CASSRRWASGIPYEQYF. DNA of the CDR3: TGTGCCAGCAGCCGTAGGTGGGCCAGCGGAATCCCCTACGAGCAGTACTTC.

The chain uses TRBV9 and TRBJ2-7; tentative D call: TRBD2 (5 bases). Trimming removed 0 bases at V and 7 bases at J, with 11 bases between. The CDR3 is 13 residues long. Germline assignment: CDR1 SGDLS and CDR2 YYNGEE. The CDR3 reads CASSVVGTGEQYF. For the CDR3, the DNA is TGTGCCAGCAGCGTAGTAGGAACGGGGGAGCAGTACTTC.

This CDR3 is CASHPPGTANTEAFF. The CDR3 DNA reads TGTGCCAGCCACCCCCCGGGAACAGCTAACACTGAAGCTTTCTTT. The genes are TRBV6-5 and TRBJ1-1; the D is unclear. CDR1 and CDR2 (germline): MNHEY, SVGAGI. CDR3 length equals 15 residues. V lost 8 bases and J lost 2, with 18 bases in between.

V gene TRBV14 combines with J gene TRBJ1-1, with 12 bases identical to TRBD1. V gave up 4 bases and J gave up 4 bases; unmatched junction bases: 4. The CDR3 is 15 amino acids. Germline V gene lookup returns CDR1 SGHDN and CDR2 FVKESK. The CDR3 protein is CASSRDRGRLTEAFF. The CDR3 DNA reads as TGTGCCAGCAGCCGGGACAGGGGGCGTCTCACTGAAGCTTTCTTT.

The chain has TRBV3-1 (or the pseudogene TRBV3-2) and TRBJ2-7; 7 positions agree with TRBD1. This CDR3 is 18 amino acids long. With 1 base clipped from V and 3 bases from J, the junction kept 15 bases outside the gene matches. Germline lookup yields CDR1 LGHDT and CDR2 YNNKEL (reference sequence). The CDR3: CASSQGDPGQQFNYEQYF. In DNA, the CDR3 is TGTGCCAGCAGCCAAGGCGACCCGGGACAGCAATTCAACTACGAGCAGTACTTC.

This chain links TRBV19 with TRBJ1-1; no definite D call. Germline CDR1 and CDR2: LNHDA and SQIVND (reference sequence). Trimming removed 1 base from V and 7 bases from J, with 10 bases in between. The CDR3 has 13 residues. CDR3 in amino acids: CASSIGRYSEAFF. The CDR3 bases are TGTGCCAGTAGTATAGGGCGGTATAGTGAAGCTTTCTTT.

V usage is TRBV4-1 and J usage is TRBJ2-3; D perhaps matches TRBD2 (6 bases). Germline values: CDR1 MGHRA, CDR2 YSYEKL. The CDR3 is 17 amino acids. V lost 6 bases and J lost 0, with 19 bases in between. CDR3 residues: CASSKTGVSFSTDTQYF. The CDR3 DNA reads as TGCGCCAGCAGTAAGACGGGGGTCTCGTTTAGCACAGATACGCAGTATTTT.

The gene calls are TRBV11-3 and TRBJ2-5; 15 nucleotides line up with TRBD2. Germline assignment: CDR1 SGHNT and CDR2 YENEEA. V shed 5 bases, J shed 4 bases, and the junction held 8 bases outside the gene matches. This CDR3 contains 17 residues. The CDR3 bases are TGTGCCAGCAGCGCCCGGACTAGCGGGGGGGCTATAGAGACCCAGTACTTC. Encoded protein: CASSARTSGGAIETQYF.

J is TRBJ2-3 and V is TRBV28; 12 bases fit TRBD1. Trimming at V came to 6 bases and at J to 5 bases, leaving 9 bases not matched to a gene. Germline V gene data show CDR1 as MDHEN and CDR2 as SYDVKM. The CDR3 length is 16 residues. The CDR3 coding sequence is TGTGCCAGCAGAGTCTGGGGACAGGGGGCTGGAGATACGCAGTATTTT. Encoded protein: CASRVWGQGAGDTQYF.

The chain is built from TRBV28 and TRBJ1-2; 9 positions match TRBD1. The CDR3 has 13 residues. The germline CDR1 and CDR2 sequences are MDHEN and SYDVKM. J was trimmed by 8 bases and V by 5 bases; bases with no gene match: 6. The CDR3 region is CASSPSTGGGYTF. The CDR3 DNA reads TGTGCCAGCAGTCCGTCGACAGGGGGGGGCTACACCTTC.

The chain employs TRBV21-1 and TRBJ2-4; the table's D call of TRBD1 was not tested on the DNA. TRBV21-1 is labeled a pseudogene. The CDR3 length is 19 residues. For the CDR3, the DNA is TGTGCCAGCAGCAGGAGACAGGGCCTCCCCGAATTAGCCAAAAACATTCAGTACTTC. Protein product: CASSRRQGLPELAKNIQYF.

The chain employs TRBV4-2 and TRBJ1-4, with D maybe TRBD1 (5 bases). The CDR3 contains 17 residues. Germline V gives CDR1 LGHNA, CDR2 YNFKEQ. Trimming cost V 0 bases and J 2 bases, with 13 bases left between them. The CDR3 DNA follows: TGTGCCAGCAGCCAAGATAGAGTGGGGGGTACTAATGAAAAACTGTTTTTT. Translation gives CASSQDRVGGTNEKLFF.

Only one count was recorded for this clone. The chain joins TRBV6-5 to TRBJ1-1; D gene uncertain. CDR3 length equals 13 residues. V lost 6 bases and J 1 base, leaving 9 bases between the germline ends. Per the germline V gene, CDR1 is MNHEY and CDR2 is SVGAGI. Written as DNA, the CDR3 is TGTGCCAGCAGGTTCTCGGGGAACACTGAAGCTTTCTTT. Its translation: CASRFSGNTEAFF.

In this sample, this clone turned up once. CDR3 sequence: CATCGRPTETQYF. CDR3 DNA: TGTGCCACCTGCGGTAGGCCAACGGAGACCCAGTACTTC. The chain has TRBV7-2 and TRBJ2-5; D unresolved. Germline CDR1 SGHTA, CDR2 FQGNSA. V was cut by 10 bases and J by 5 bases, with 17 bases left in between. CDR3 length: 13 residues.